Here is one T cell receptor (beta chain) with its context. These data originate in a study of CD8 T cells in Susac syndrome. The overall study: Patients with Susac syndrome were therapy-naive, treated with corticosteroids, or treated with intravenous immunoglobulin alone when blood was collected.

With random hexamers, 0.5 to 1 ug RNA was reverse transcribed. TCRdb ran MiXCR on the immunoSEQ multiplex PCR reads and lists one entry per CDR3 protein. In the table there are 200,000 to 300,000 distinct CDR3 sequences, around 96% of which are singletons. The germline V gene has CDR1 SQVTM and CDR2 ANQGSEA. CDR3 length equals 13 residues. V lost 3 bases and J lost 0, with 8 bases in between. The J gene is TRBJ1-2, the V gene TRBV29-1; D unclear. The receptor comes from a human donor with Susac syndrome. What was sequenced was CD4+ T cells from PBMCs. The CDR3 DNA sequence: TGCAGCGTTGATTTGAGAACTAACTATGGCTACACCTTC. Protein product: CSVDLRTNYGYTF. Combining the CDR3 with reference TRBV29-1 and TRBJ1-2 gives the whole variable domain SAVISQKPSRDICQRGTSLTIQCQVDSQVTMMFWYRQQPGQSLTLIATANQGSEATYESGFVIDKFPISRPNLTFSTLTVSNMSPEDSSIYLCSVDLRTNYGYTFGSGTRLTVV.